This entry describes one T cell receptor (beta chain). This record belongs to a study of shared clonotypes between healthy human individuals. Study at large: Donors consisted of two women and three men between 18 and 49.

Every unsorted PBMC PCR replicate was loaded with around 270 ng DNA, approximately 29,000 T cell genomes. TCRdb's table, derived via immunoSEQ multiplex PCR, lists solely in-frame clones and lacks some. This sample has about 600,000 clones, with around three quarters found just once. Healthy HIV-negative adults without recent acute infections or vaccinations served as donors. V gave up 4 bases and J gave up 4 bases; unmatched junction bases: 7. The CDR3 extends over 16 amino acids. The germline V gene has CDR1 MNHEY and CDR2 SMNVEV (reference sequence). The chain recombines TRBV27 with TRBJ2-7; 13 bases agree with TRBD2. This TCR came from a woman between 40 and 55 years old in good health. Some clones in this sample may be carry-over from other donors' samples. Input material: PBMCs. The CDR3 DNA reads TGTGCCAGCAGTTCACTAGCGGGAGGGCCTCTATACGAGCAGTACTTC. Protein: CASSSLAGGPLYEQYF.